The 12 T cell receptor beta chains reported below all come from one sample, sequenced in a study of OX40 agonist ivuxolimab in advanced cancers. Using immunoSEQ multiplex PCR, the repertoire was profiled, and TCRdb retains in-frame clones only, with some absent. The sample yields approximately 20,000 clones, about nine tenths seen once. The sequenced sample was CD4+ or CD8+ T cells sorted from blood, obtained in a trial of the OX40 agonist ivuxolimab. The receptors stem from an adult with an advanced solid tumor such as melanoma, head and neck, liver or kidney cancer.

CDR3 DNA sequence: TGTGCCAGCAGCGGACGACAGGGGGACTATGGCTACACCTTC. Its translation is CASSGRQGDYGYTF. The V gene is TRBV9, the J gene TRBJ1-2, with 9 positions matching TRBD1. Looked up from germline, CDR1 is SGDLS and CDR2 is YYNGEE. V dropped 3 bases and J dropped 3; count of bases not matched to a gene: 3. This CDR3 is 14 amino acids long.

This clone turned up a few times. This chain connects TRBV7-9 to TRBJ1-1; D not resolved. V was cut by 2 bases and J by 2 bases, with 12 bases left in between. The CDR3 runs 15 residues. Germline CDR1 reads SEHNR; CDR2 reads FQNEAQ (reference sequence). Written as DNA, the CDR3 is TGTGCCAGCAGCTTATCCGTGACGGCCAACACTGAAGCTTTCTTT. Translating it yields CASSLSVTANTEAFF. Filled out from reference TRBV7-9 and TRBJ1-1, the complete variable domain reads DTGVSQNPRHKITKRGQNVTFRCDPISEHNRLYWYRQTLGQGPEFLTYFQNEAQLEKSRLLSDRFSAERPKGSFSTLEIQRTEQGDSAMYLCASSLSVTANTEAFFGQGTRLTVV.

The chain is built from TRBV5-1 and TRBJ2-7; D ambiguous. The germline CDR1 and CDR2 sequences are SGHRS and YFSETQ. Trimming shortened V by 6 bases and J by 2 bases, and 15 bases separated the two germline ends. The CDR3 consists of 14 residues. CDR3 sequence reads: CASTFSGLAYEQYF. The CDR3 coding sequence is TGCGCCAGCACGTTTTCTGGGCTAGCCTACGAGCAGTACTTC.

The chain has TRBV6-4 and TRBJ1-1; tentatively, D is TRBD1 (5 bases). V lost 4 bases, J lost 4 bases, and 10 bases lay in between. The CDR3 is 13 residues long. Germline V lookup: CDR1 MRHNA, CDR2 SNTAGT. This CDR3 is CASSAGRGTEAFF. Written as DNA, the CDR3 is TGTGCCAGCAGTGCCGGGAGGGGCACTGAAGCTTTCTTT.

The chain recombines TRBV11-3 with TRBJ2-2; D might be TRBD2 (5 bases). Trimming shortened V by 4 bases and J by 7 bases, and 13 bases separated the two germline ends. The germline CDR1 and CDR2 sequences are SGHNT and YENEEA. This CDR3 is built from 14 residues. The CDR3 DNA reads TGTGCCAGCAGCTCGAGGGCCTTAAACGGGGAGCTGTTTTTT. Translation gives CASSSRALNGELFF.

The chain recombines TRBV4-2 with TRBJ2-3; D is ambiguous. The V end lost 0 bases, the J end lost 3 bases, and 7 bases lay between the germline ends. The germline V gene has CDR1 LGHNA and CDR2 YNFKEQ. The CDR3 contains 14 residues. CDR3 sequence: CASSQELKTDTQYF. Written as DNA, the CDR3 is TGTGCCAGCAGCCAAGAATTAAAGACAGATACGCAGTATTTT.

This chain joins TRBV27 and TRBJ1-2, with D unclear. V lost 6 bases and J lost 0, with 17 bases in between. The germline gives CDR1 MNHEY, CDR2 SMNVEV (reference sequence). The CDR3 runs 16 residues. The CDR3 DNA reads as TGTGCCAGCAGCCTATCGGGTTCAGAAACTAACTATGGCTACACCTTC. It encodes CASSLSGSETNYGYTF.

The chain has TRBV27 and TRBJ2-7; 10 bases fit TRBD1. V lost 4 bases and J lost 1; bases outside the gene matches: 4. CDR3 length: 15 residues. Germline assignment: CDR1 MNHEY and CDR2 SMNVEV (reference sequence). CDR3 sequence (DNA): TGTGCCAGCAGTTACGGGACAGGGGCATCCTACGAGCAGTACTTC. This codes for CASSYGTGASYEQYF.

This chain connects TRBV30 to TRBJ1-6; no firm D call. Trimming stripped 4 bases from V and 10 bases from J, with 17 bases between. Looked up from germline, CDR1 is GTSNPN and CDR2 is SVGIG (reference sequence). The CDR3 has 14 residues. Here the CDR3 DNA reads TGTGCCTGGACCGTGACTCTTTCGGGGTCACCCCTCCACTTT. This translates into CAWTVTLSGSPLHF. The whole variable domain, remainder taken from reference TRBV30 and TRBJ1-6, is SQTIHQWPATLVQPVGSPLSLECTVEGTSNPNLYWYRQAAGRGLQLLFYSVGIGQISSEVPQNLSASRPQDRQFILSSKKLLLSDSGFYLCAWTVTLSGSPLHFGNGTRLTVT.

The rearrangement uses TRBV6-1 and TRBJ2-7, with D perhaps matching TRBD1 (6 bases). The CDR3 is made up of 15 amino acids. Germline CDR1 reads MNHNS; CDR2 reads SASEGT. Trimming left V 3 bases short and J 1 base short, with 13 bases between. CDR3 DNA sequence: TGTGCCAGCAGTGACGCGACAGGACTTTCCTACGAGCAGTACTTC. It yields the protein CASSDATGLSYEQYF.

The chain has TRBV29-1 and TRBJ2-1; perhaps TRBD2 as D (6 bases). The CDR3 loop spans 12 amino acids. Germline CDR1 reads SQVTM; CDR2 reads ANQGSEA. The ends were cut back, 3 bases at V and 6 bases at J, with 9 bases in the middle. DNA of the CDR3: TGCAGCGTTGAGGAGGGGCTCAATGAGCAGTTCTTC. Amino acids: CSVEEGLNEQFF.

The genes are TRBV27 and TRBJ1-1; TRBD1 aligns across 9 bases. V shed 6 bases, J shed 7 bases, and the junction held 9 bases outside the gene matches. The CDR3 has 14 amino acids. Germline assignment: CDR1 MNHEY and CDR2 SMNVEV (reference sequence). CDR3 loop: CASRGNRGQDEAFF. The CDR3 nucleotides read TGTGCCAGCAGGGGGAACAGGGGGCAGGATGAAGCTTTCTTT.